The source of this T cell receptor beta chain is a study of T cell responses to AZD1222 COVID-19 vaccine. Findings and limits, study-wide: Among spike-specific TCRs, nearly half reportedly target unmutated variant regions. The donors showed a predominance of white British ancestry and of females, with possible underestimation of clonal diversity.

A word on this clone: Its antigen remains unidentified.

Sequencing used immunoSEQ multiplex PCR; TCRdb keeps in-frame clones, though not all of them. The table shows roughly 170,000 clones, with around 88% occurring only once. The sample consisted of peripheral blood, taken on day 0 of AZD1222 vaccination. This TCR was recovered from an adult in good health.

The CDR3 is CASSWDRAGDSYEQYF. CDR3 coding DNA: TGTGCCAGCAGTTGGGATCGAGCGGGGGACTCCTACGAGCAGTACTTC. The chain joins TRBV6-2 or TRBV6-3 to TRBJ2-7; 8 nucleotides line up with TRBD2. The CDR3 is 16 amino acids. Losses at the gene ends were 4 bases for V and 0 bases for J; bases not matched to a gene: 8. Per the germline V gene, CDR1 is MNHEY and CDR2 is SVGEGT.